This TCR beta chain was sequenced during a study of cytomegalovirus exposure and HLA in healthy donors. TCRdb's table, derived via immunoSEQ multiplex PCR, lists solely in-frame clones and lacks some. The sample lists 120,000 to 150,000 clones; 84% were seen once. The CDR3 totals 15 residues. V dropped 0 bases and J dropped 5 bases, with 14 bases sitting between them. Germline lookup yields CDR1 SGHRS and CDR2 YFSETQ. The sample taken for sequencing was PBMCs. The V call is TRBV5-1, the J call TRBJ1-1, with no clear D. The sequence derives from a woman aged 30 to 39 in good health and CMV-seronegative. CDR3 DNA sequence: TGCGCCAGCAGCTTGGATTCCCGGGAACAGACTGAAGCTTTCTTT. Translated, it gives CASSLDSREQTEAFF.